Listed here are 10 T cell receptor beta chains from one sample, sequenced in a study of T cell changes during pregnancy in multiple sclerosis. TCRdb's copy holds only in-frame clones and misses some; the assay was immunoSEQ multiplex PCR. Of under 55,000 clones in the sample, around 92% were seen once. The sequencing used CD4+ T cells from peripheral blood mononuclear cells, collected in the third trimester of pregnancy. The receptors derive from a female donor with multiple sclerosis, enrolled in a pregnancy study.

The V and J genes are TRBV4-2 and TRBJ2-2, with 8 bases that match TRBD2. V trimming: 0 bases; J trimming: 6 bases; junction bases outside the gene matches: 3. The CDR3 has 15 amino acids. Germline V gives CDR1 LGHNA, CDR2 YNFKEQ. The CDR3: CASSQDFGGAGELFF. The CDR3 DNA reads TGTGCCAGCAGCCAAGATTTCGGGGGGGCCGGGGAGCTGTTTTTT.

This sequence joins TRBV4-3 and TRBJ1-5; D call uncertain. Trimming removed 4 bases at V and 1 base at J, with 8 bases between. The CDR3 loop spans 14 amino acids. In germline, CDR1 is LGHNA, CDR2 YSLEER. Here the CDR3 reads CASSPSRSNQPQHF. In DNA form, the CDR3 reads TGCGCCAGCAGCCCCTCCAGGAGCAATCAGCCCCAGCATTTT.

The rearrangement joins TRBV7-2 to TRBJ2-3; 14 bases map to TRBD2. This CDR3 region has 18 residues. With 1 base clipped from V and 4 bases from J, the junction kept 7 bases outside the gene matches. Germline V gene sequence: CDR1 SGHTA, CDR2 FQGNSA. The CDR3 region is CASSLVVTSGGAADTQYF. The DNA for the CDR3 is TGTGCCAGCAGCTTAGTCGTGACTAGCGGGGGGGCGGCAGATACGCAGTATTTT.

CDR3 region: CASSLLQADTQYF. The CDR3 region has the DNA TGTGCCAGCAGCTTACTGCAGGCAGATACGCAGTATTTT. The rearrangement joins TRBV7-9 to TRBJ2-3, with no clear D. Trimming removed 2 bases at V and 4 bases at J, with 7 bases between. CDR3 length: 13 residues. Germline CDR1 SEHNR, CDR2 FQNEAQ (reference sequence).

The chain uses TRBV25-1 and TRBJ2-1, with D perhaps matching TRBD1 (6 bases). Germline CDR1 and CDR2: MGHDK and SYGVNS. This CDR3 contains 16 residues. Trimming took 4 bases from V and 9 from J, leaving 22 bases between them. CDR3 in amino acids: CASSAATGKKLSEQFF. CDR3 coding DNA: TGTGCCAGCAGTGCCGCCACAGGGAAGAAGCTGAGTGAGCAGTTCTTC.

V and J are TRBV5-8 and TRBJ2-5, with 7 bases identical to TRBD1. This CDR3 spans 15 amino acids. Per germline, CDR1 SGHTS and CDR2 YDEGEE. V was clipped by 0 bases and J by 2 bases; unmatched bases: 4. The CDR3 DNA is TGTGCCAGCAGCTTGGGAACAGGGGTTCAAGAGACCCAGTACTTC. It is translated as CASSLGTGVQETQYF.

The chain uses TRBV7-8 and TRBJ2-1, with D possibly being TRBD1 (6 bases). V lost 1 base and J 4 bases, leaving 8 bases between the germline ends. There are 14 residues in the CDR3. Germline V gene sequence: CDR1 SGHVS, CDR2 FQNEAQ. The CDR3 DNA follows: TGTGCCAGCAGCTTAGTCCAGGGGTACAATGAGCAGTTCTTC. Residues: CASSLVQGYNEQFF. The whole variable domain, filled in from reference TRBV7-8 and TRBJ2-1, reads GAGVSQSPRYKVAKRGQDVALRCDPISGHVSLFWYQQALGQGPEFLTYFQNEAQLDKSGLPSDRFFAERPEGSVSTLKIQRTQQEDSAVYLCASSLVQGYNEQFFGPGTRLTVL.

The gene calls are TRBV7-3 and TRBJ1-2; no clear D gene. Germline CDR1 and CDR2: SGHTA and FQGTGA. With 5 bases removed from V and 4 bases from J, the gap between germline ends came to 11 bases. CDR3 length: 13 amino acids. Written as DNA, the CDR3 is TGTGCCAGCAGCCAAGGCGGTAGCTATGGCTACACCTTC. Amino acid sequence: CASSQGGSYGYTF.

This sequence joins TRBV7-2 and TRBJ2-7; TRBD2 aligns across 13 bases. The junction had 2 bases not matched to a gene; V was cut back by 1 base and J by 2 bases. The CDR3 has 16 residues. From germline, CDR1 is SGHTA and CDR2 FQGNSA. The CDR3, as DNA: TGTGCCAGCAGCTTAGGGGGACTAGCGGGGACCTACGAGCAGTACTTC. Protein sequence: CASSLGGLAGTYEQYF.

The CDR3 DNA reads TGTGCCAGCAGTAAAGAAGGGACAGATTACGAGCAGTACTTC. This encodes CASSKEGTDYEQYF. This chain joins TRBV6-1 and TRBJ2-7; 7 bases match TRBD1. This CDR3 comprises 14 residues. Germline assignment: CDR1 MNHNS and CDR2 SASEGT. J was trimmed by 4 bases and V by 5 bases; bases with no gene match: 8.